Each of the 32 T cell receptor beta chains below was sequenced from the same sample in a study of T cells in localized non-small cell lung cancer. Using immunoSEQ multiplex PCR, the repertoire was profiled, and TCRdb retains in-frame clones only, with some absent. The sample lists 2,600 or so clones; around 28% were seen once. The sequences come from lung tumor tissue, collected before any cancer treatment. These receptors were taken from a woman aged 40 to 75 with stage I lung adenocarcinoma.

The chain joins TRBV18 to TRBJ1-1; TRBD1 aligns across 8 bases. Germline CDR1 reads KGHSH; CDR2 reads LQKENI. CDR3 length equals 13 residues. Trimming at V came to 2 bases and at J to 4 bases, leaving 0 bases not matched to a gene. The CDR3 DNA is TGTGCCAGCTCACCAGACAGGGGCACTGAAGCTTTCTTT. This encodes CASSPDRGTEAFF.

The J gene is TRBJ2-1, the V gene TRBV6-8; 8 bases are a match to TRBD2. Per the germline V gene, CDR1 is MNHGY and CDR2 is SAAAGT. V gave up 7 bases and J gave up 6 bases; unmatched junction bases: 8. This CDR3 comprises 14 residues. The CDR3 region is CASIKRESLNEQFF. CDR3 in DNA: TGTGCCAGCATTAAGCGGGAGTCCCTCAATGAGCAGTTCTTC.

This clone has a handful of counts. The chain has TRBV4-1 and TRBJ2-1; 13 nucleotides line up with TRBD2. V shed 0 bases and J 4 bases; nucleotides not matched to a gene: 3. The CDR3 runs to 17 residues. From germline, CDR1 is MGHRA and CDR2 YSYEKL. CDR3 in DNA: TGCGCCAGCAGCCAAGAAAGGACTAGCGGGAGTTACAATGAGCAGTTCTTC. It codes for CASSQERTSGSYNEQFF.

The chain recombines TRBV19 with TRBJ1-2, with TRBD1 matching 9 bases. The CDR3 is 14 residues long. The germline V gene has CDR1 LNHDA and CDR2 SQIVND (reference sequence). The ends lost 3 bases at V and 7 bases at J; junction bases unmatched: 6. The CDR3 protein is CASSIDGQGPGYTF. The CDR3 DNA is TGTGCCAGTAGTATTGACGGACAGGGGCCTGGCTACACCTTC.

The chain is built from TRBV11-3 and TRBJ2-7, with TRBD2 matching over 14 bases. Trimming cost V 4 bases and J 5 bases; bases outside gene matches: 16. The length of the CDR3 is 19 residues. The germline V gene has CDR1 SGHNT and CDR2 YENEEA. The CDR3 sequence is CASSSIPRRPGLAGDEQYF. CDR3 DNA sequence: TGTGCCAGCAGCTCCATACCAAGAAGACCGGGACTAGCGGGAGACGAGCAGTACTTC.

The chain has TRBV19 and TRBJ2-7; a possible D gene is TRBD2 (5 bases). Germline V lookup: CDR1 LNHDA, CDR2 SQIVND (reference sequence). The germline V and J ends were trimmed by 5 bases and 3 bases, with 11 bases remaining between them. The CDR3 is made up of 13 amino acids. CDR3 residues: CASSFGVGYEQYF. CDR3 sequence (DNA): TGTGCCAGTAGTTTCGGGGTCGGCTACGAGCAGTACTTC.

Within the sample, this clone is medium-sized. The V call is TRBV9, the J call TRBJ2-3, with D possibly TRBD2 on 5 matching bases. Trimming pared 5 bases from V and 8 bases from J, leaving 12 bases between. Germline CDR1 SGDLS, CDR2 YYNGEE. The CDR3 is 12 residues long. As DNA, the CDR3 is TGTGCCAGCAGTGAGCTCGGAGGTACGCAGTATTTT. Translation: CASSELGGTQYF.

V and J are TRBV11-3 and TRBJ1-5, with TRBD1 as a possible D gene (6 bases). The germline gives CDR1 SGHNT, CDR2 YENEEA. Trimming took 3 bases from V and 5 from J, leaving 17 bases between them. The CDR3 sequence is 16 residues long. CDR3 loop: CASSLLGAGADQPQHF. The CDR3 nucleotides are TGTGCCAGCAGCTTGCTTGGGGCAGGGGCCGATCAGCCCCAGCATTTT.

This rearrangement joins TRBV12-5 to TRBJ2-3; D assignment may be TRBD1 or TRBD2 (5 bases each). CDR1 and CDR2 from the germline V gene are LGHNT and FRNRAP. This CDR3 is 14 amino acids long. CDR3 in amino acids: CASTGDRRTDTQYF. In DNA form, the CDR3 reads TGTGCCAGCACCGGGGACCGACGCACAGATACGCAGTATTTT.

CDR3: CASSLRSGGNTEAFF. CDR3 nucleotides: TGCGCCAGCAGCCTGCGGTCAGGGGGCAACACTGAAGCTTTCTTT. The V and J genes are TRBV5-1 and TRBJ1-1; 8 bases match TRBD1. The CDR3 runs to 15 residues. CDR1 SGHRS and CDR2 YFSETQ come from the germline V gene. With V trimmed by 4 bases and J by 2 bases, 7 bases remained unmatched.

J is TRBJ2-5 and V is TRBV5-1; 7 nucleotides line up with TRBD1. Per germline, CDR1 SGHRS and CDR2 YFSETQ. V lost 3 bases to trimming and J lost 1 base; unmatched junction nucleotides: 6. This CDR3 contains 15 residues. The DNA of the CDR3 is TGCGCCAGCAGCTCGTGGGGACAGCTCCAAGAGACCCAGTACTTC. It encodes CASSSWGQLQETQYF. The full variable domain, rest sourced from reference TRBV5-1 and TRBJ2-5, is KAGVTQTPRYLIKTRGQQVTLSCSPISGHRSVSWYQQTPGQGLQFLFEYFSETQRNKGNFPGRFSGRQFSNSRSEMNVSTLELGDSALYLCASSSWGQLQETQYFGPGTRLLVL.

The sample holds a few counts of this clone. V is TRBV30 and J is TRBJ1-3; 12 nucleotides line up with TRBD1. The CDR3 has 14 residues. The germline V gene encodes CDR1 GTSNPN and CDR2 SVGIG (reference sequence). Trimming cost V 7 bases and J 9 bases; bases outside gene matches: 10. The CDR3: CAYYPGQGASTIYF. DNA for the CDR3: TGTGCCTATTACCCGGGACAGGGGGCAAGCACCATATATTTT.

Here the CDR3 reads CASSFIWGALNYGYTF. DNA of the CDR3: TGTGCCAGCAGTTTTATATGGGGGGCCCTTAACTATGGCTACACCTTC. The V call is TRBV28, the J call TRBJ1-2, with D possibly matching TRBD1 (6 bases). V lost 3 bases and J lost 1, with 15 bases in between. Germline V gene sequence: CDR1 MDHEN, CDR2 SYDVKM. The CDR3 spans 16 residues.

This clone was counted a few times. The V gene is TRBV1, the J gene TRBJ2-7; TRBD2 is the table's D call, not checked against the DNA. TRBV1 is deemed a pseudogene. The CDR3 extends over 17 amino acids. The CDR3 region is CASSQDKWAGVSYEQYF. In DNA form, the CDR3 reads TGCGCCAGCAGCCAAGATAAATGGGCGGGAGTGTCCTACGAGCAGTACTTC.

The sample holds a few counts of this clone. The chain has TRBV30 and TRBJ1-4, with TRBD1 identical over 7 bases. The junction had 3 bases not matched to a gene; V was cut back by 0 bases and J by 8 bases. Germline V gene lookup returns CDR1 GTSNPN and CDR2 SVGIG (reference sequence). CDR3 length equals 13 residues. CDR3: CAWSVRGPEKLFF. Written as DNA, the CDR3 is TGTGCCTGGAGTGTGAGGGGGCCGGAAAAACTGTTTTTT.

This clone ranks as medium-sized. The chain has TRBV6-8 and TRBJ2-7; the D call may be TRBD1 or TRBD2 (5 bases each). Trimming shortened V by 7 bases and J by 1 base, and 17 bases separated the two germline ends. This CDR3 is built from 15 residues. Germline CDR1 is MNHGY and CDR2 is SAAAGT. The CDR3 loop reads CASKPGRATSYEQYF. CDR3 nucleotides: TGTGCCAGCAAACCGGGGCGGGCCACTTCCTACGAGCAGTACTTC.

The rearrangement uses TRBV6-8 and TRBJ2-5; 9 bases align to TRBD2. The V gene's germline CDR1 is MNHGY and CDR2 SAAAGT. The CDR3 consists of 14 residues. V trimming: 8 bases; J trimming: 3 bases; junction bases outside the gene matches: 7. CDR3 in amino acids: CASPRVAGEETQYF. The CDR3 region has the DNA TGTGCCAGCCCAAGAGTAGCGGGGGAAGAGACCCAGTACTTC.

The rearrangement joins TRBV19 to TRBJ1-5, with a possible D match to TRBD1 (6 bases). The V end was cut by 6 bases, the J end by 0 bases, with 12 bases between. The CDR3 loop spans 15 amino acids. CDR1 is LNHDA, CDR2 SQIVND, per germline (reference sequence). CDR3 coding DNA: TGTGCCAGTAGCCCCGGACAGTCTAGCAATCAGCCCCAGCATTTT. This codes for CASSPGQSSNQPQHF.

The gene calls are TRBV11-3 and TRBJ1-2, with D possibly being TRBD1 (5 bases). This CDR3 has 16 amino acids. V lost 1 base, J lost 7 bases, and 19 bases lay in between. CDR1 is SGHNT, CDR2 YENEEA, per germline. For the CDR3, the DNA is TGTGCCAGCAGCTTAGGGGCACGGGGAGGGACTACTGGCTACACCTTC. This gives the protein CASSLGARGGTTGYTF.

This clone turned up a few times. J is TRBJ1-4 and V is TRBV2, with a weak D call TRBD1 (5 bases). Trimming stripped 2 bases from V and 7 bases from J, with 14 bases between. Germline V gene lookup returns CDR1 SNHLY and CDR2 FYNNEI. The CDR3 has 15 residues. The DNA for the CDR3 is TGTGCCAGCAGTGAAAAGGCAGGGAGGACTGAAAAACTGTTTTTT. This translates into CASSEKAGRTEKLFF. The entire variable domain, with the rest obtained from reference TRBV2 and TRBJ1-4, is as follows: EPEVTQTPSHQVTQMGQEVILRCVPISNHLYFYWYRQILGQKVEFLVSFYNNEISEKSEIFDDQFSVERPDGSNFTLKIRSTKLEDSAMYFCASSEKAGRTEKLFFGSGTQLSVL.

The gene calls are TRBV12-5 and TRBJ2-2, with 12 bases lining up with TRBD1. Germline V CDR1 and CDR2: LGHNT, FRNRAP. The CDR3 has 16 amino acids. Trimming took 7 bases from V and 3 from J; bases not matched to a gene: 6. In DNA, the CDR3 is TGTGCTAGTGCCATGGGACAGGGGGCTTACACCGGGGAGCTGTTTTTT. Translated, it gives CASAMGQGAYTGELFF.

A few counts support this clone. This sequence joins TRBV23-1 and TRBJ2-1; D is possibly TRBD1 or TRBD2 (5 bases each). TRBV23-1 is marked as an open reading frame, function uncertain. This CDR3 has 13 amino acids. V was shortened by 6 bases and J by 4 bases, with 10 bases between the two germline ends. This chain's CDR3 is CASSRGPYNEQFF. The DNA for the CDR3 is TGCGCCAGCAGCCGGGGACCGTACAATGAGCAGTTCTTC.

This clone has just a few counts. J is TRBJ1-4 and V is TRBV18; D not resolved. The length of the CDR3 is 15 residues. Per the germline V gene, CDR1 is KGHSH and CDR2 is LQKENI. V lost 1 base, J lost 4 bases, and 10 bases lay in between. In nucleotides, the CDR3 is TGTGCCAGCTCACCACGGAGACCTTTTAATGAAAAACTGTTTTTT. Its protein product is CASSPRRPFNEKLFF. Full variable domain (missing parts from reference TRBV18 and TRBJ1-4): NAGVMQNPRHLVRRRGQEARLRCSPMKGHSHVYWYRQLPEEGLKFMVYLQKENIIDESGMPKERFSAEFPKEGPSILRIQQVVRGDSAAYFCASSPRRPFNEKLFFGSGTQLSVL.

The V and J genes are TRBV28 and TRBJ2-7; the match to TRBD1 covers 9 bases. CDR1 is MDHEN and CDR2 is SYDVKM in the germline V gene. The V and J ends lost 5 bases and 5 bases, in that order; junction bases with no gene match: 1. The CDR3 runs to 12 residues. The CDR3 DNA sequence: TGTGCCAGCAGTGGACAGGGGAACGAGCAGTACTTC. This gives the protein CASSGQGNEQYF.

CDR3 residues: CASSPRNSGANVLTF. CDR3 nucleotide sequence: TGTGCCAGTAGCCCTCGAAACTCTGGGGCCAACGTCCTGACTTTC. The rearrangement links TRBV19 to TRBJ2-6, with unresolved D. V lost 6 bases and J lost 0, with 9 bases in between. Germline assignment: CDR1 LNHDA and CDR2 SQIVND (reference sequence). The CDR3 has 15 amino acids.

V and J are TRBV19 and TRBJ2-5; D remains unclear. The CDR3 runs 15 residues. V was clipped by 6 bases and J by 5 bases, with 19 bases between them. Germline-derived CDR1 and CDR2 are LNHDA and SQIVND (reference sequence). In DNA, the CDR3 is TGTGCCAGTAGCCATGCAAGGGCTAGGCGGGAGACCCAGTACTTC. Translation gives CASSHARARRETQYF.

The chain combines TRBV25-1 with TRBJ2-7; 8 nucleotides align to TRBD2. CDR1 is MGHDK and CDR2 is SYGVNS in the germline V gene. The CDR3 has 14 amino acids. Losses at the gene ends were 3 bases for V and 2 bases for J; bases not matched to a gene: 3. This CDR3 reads CASSDTSGPYEQYF. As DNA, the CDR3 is TGTGCCAGCAGTGACACTAGCGGACCCTACGAGCAGTACTTC.

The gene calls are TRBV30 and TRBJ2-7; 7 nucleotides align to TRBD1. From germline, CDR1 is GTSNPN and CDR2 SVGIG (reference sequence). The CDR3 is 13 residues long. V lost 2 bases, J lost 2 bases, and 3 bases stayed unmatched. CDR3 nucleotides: TGTGCCTGGAGTAGAGGGACAGCCTACGAGCAGTACTTC. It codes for CAWSRGTAYEQYF.

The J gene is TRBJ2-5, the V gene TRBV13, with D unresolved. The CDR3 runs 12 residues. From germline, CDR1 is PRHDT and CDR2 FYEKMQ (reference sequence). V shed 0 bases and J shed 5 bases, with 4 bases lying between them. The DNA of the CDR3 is TGTGCCAGCAGCTTAGGGGAGGAGACCCAGTACTTC. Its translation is CASSLGEETQYF.

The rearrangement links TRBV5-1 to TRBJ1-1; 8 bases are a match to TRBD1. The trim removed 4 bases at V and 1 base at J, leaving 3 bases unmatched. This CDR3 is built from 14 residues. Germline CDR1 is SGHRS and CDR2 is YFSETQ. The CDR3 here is CASSVQGGNTEAFF. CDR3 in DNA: TGCGCCAGCAGCGTACAGGGGGGGAACACTGAAGCTTTCTTT.

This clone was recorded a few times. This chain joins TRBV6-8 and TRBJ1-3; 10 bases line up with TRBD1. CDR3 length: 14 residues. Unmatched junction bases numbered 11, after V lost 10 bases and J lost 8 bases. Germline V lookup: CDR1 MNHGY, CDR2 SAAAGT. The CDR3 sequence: CAIRTHGQGDTIYF. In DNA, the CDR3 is TGTGCCATCAGGACCCACGGACAGGGGGACACCATATATTTT.

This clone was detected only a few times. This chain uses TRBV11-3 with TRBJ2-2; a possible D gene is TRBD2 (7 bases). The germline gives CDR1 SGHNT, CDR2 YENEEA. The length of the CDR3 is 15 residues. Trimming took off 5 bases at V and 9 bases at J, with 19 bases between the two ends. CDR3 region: CASSRGRGRSWELFF. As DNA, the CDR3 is TGTGCCAGCAGCCGAGGGCGGGGGCGGTCGTGGGAGCTGTTTTTT.